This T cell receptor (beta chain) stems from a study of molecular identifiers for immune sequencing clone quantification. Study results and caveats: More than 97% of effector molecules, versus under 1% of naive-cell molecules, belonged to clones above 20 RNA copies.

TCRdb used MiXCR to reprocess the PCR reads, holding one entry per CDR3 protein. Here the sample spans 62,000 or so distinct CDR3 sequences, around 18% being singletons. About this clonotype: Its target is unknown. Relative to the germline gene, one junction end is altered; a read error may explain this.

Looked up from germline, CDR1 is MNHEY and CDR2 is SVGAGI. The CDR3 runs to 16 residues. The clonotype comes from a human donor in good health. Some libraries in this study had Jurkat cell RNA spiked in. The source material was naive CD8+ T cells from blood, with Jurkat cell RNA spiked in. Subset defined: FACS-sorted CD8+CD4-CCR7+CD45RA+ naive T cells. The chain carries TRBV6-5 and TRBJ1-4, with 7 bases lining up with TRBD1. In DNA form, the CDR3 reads TGTGCCAGCAGTGACAATACAGGGGCCCTTTGGGAAAGACTGTTTTTT. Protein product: CASSDNTGALWERLFF.